A single sample gave rise to the 17 T cell receptor beta chains below, sequenced in a study of OX40 agonist ivuxolimab in advanced cancers. Measured with immunoSEQ multiplex PCR; TCRdb has only the in-frame clones, and not every one. The sample yields under 35,000 clones, 84% seen once. This specimen was CD4+ or CD8+ T cells sorted from blood, taken in a trial of the OX40 agonist ivuxolimab. The origin of the receptors is an adult with an advanced solid tumor such as melanoma, head and neck, liver or kidney cancer.

This clone appeared a single time. The rearrangement links TRBV7-6 to TRBJ1-4; D is unresolved. The germline gives CDR1 SGHVS, CDR2 FNYEAQ. The V gene lost 3 bases and the J gene lost 8 bases, with 13 bases spanning the gap. The CDR3 is 14 residues long. The chain's CDR3 is CASSFRTGKEKLFF. CDR3 sequence (DNA): TGTGCCAGCAGCTTCCGAACGGGGAAGGAAAAACTGTTTTTT. The entire variable domain, with the rest obtained from reference TRBV7-6 and TRBJ1-4, is as follows: GAGVSQSPRYKVTKRGQDVALRCDPISGHVSLYWYRQALGQGPEFLTYFNYEAQQDKSGLPNDRFSAERPEGSISTLTIQRTEQRDSAMYRCASSFRTGKEKLFFGSGTQLSVL.

CDR3 nucleotides: TGTGCCAGTAGTATAGAGCGGGGGTGGTCCTACAATGAGCAGTTCTTC. It codes for CASSIERGWSYNEQFF. The rearrangement joins TRBV19 to TRBJ2-1, with TRBD2 matching over 7 bases. Germline lookup yields CDR1 LNHDA and CDR2 SQIVND (reference sequence). The V gene end was trimmed by 0 bases and the J gene end by 1 base; junction bases not matched to a gene: 3. The CDR3 contains 16 residues.

The gene calls are TRBV4-1 and TRBJ2-7; 10 positions match TRBD1. The J segment lost 2 bases and the V segment lost 9 bases, leaving 7 bases of the junction unmatched. CDR3 length: 14 amino acids. CDR1 is MGHRA and CDR2 is YSYEKL in the germline V gene. CDR3 sequence reads: CASAGGTGAYEQYF. CDR3 nucleotide sequence: TGCGCCAGTGCAGGGGGGACAGGGGCCTACGAGCAGTACTTC.

This chain connects TRBV13 to TRBJ1-1; D gene ambiguous. The CDR3 runs 14 residues. V was trimmed by 3 bases and J by 0 bases, leaving 8 bases between them. Germline V CDR1 and CDR2: PRHDT, FYEKMQ (reference sequence). In DNA, the CDR3 is TGTGCCAGCAGCTTTTGGGAGTTGAACACTGAAGCTTTCTTT. Amino acids: CASSFWELNTEAFF.

This chain links TRBV10-3 with TRBJ1-3, with a weak D call TRBD1 (6 bases). CDR3 size: 16 residues. Germline loops: CDR1 ENHRY, CDR2 SYGVKD. V gave up 0 bases and J gave up 2 bases, with 11 bases separating them. CDR3 sequence reads: CAISESWAGAGNTIYF. The CDR3 region has the DNA TGTGCCATCAGTGAGTCTTGGGCAGGGGCTGGAAACACCATATATTTT.

This sequence joins TRBV7-2 and TRBJ2-3; 12 bases line up with TRBD2. This CDR3 comprises 16 residues. The germline gives CDR1 SGHTA, CDR2 FQGNSA. The V and J ends lost 1 base and 4 bases, in that order; junction bases with no gene match: 3. The CDR3, as DNA: TGTGCCAGCAGCTTAGAGACTAGCGGGAGCCCAGATACGCAGTATTTT. The encoded protein is CASSLETSGSPDTQYF.

This sequence joins TRBV19 and TRBJ2-7; D call uncertain. There are 15 residues in the CDR3. Per the germline V gene, CDR1 is LNHDA and CDR2 is SQIVND (reference sequence). The V and J ends lost 4 bases and 2 bases respectively, with 15 bases between them. The CDR3 sequence is CASSSGLWQTYEQYF. DNA for the CDR3: TGTGCCAGTAGTAGCGGCCTTTGGCAAACCTACGAGCAGTACTTC.

The chain uses TRBV19 and TRBJ1-4, with TRBD1 matching over 7 bases. J gave up 5 bases and V 8 bases, and 2 bases lay outside the gene matches. This CDR3 is 12 amino acids long. CDR1 and CDR2 (germline): LNHDA, SQIVND (reference sequence). The DNA of the CDR3 is TGTGCCAGTGGACAGGACAATGAAAAACTGTTTTTT. Its translation is CASGQDNEKLFF.

This chain connects TRBV6-5 to TRBJ1-2, with D possibly being TRBD1 (5 bases). V gave up 5 bases and J gave up 6 bases, with 13 bases separating them. There are 13 residues in the CDR3. CDR1 and CDR2 (germline): MNHEY, SVGAGI. The CDR3 protein is CASSLRGGNGYTF. In nucleotides, the CDR3 is TGTGCCAGCAGTCTACGGGGGGGGAATGGCTACACCTTC.

This chain connects TRBV7-8 to TRBJ1-4; TRBD1 matches at 7 bases. This CDR3 contains 15 residues. The junction had 10 bases not matched to a gene; V was cut back by 5 bases and J by 7 bases. Germline lookup yields CDR1 SGHVS and CDR2 FQNEAQ. The CDR3 spells CASSAYRGSGEKLFF. The CDR3 coding sequence is TGTGCCAGCAGCGCCTACAGGGGATCGGGTGAAAAACTGTTTTTT.

This clone was seen a few times. The chain has TRBV13 and TRBJ1-2; no reliable D call. Trimming left V 2 bases short and J 4 bases short, with 8 bases between. Germline V gene data show CDR1 as PRHDT and CDR2 as FYEKMQ (reference sequence). The length of the CDR3 is 13 residues. The CDR3 bases are TGTGCCAGCAGCTTAACAGATTTCTATGGCTACACCTTC. Residues: CASSLTDFYGYTF.

CDR3 region: CASSPALAGRNTEAFF. CDR3 nucleotides: TGTGCCAGCAGCCCGGCTCTGGCTGGGCGCAACACTGAAGCTTTCTTT. The chain couples TRBV28 to TRBJ1-1; no firm D call. The CDR3 loop spans 16 amino acids. Germline V gene sequence: CDR1 MDHEN, CDR2 SYDVKM. V shed 6 bases and J shed 2 bases, with 19 bases lying between them.

The J gene is TRBJ2-5, the V gene TRBV27; D is possibly TRBD1 or TRBD2 (5 bases each). The CDR3 runs to 14 residues. Trimming took off 5 bases at V and 5 bases at J, with 15 bases between the two ends. From germline, CDR1 is MNHEY and CDR2 SMNVEV (reference sequence). This CDR3 is CASSPGTVGETQYF. Here the CDR3 DNA reads TGTGCCAGCAGTCCCGGGACCGTGGGGGAGACCCAGTACTTC.

The CDR3 DNA is TGTGCCAGCAGTGGTCCCAGGGACAGATACTCCTACGAGCAGTACTTC. This translates into CASSGPRDRYSYEQYF. This chain links TRBV28 with TRBJ2-7; 7 bases are shared with TRBD1. The CDR3 is 16 amino acids. CDR1 is MDHEN and CDR2 is SYDVKM in the germline V gene. After removal of 5 bases from V and 0 bases from J, the junction contained 10 bases not matched to a gene.

The CDR3 sequence: CASSLSSLPNEQFF. The CDR3 region has the DNA TGTGCCAGCAGCTTGTCCTCGCTTCCCAATGAGCAGTTCTTC. This sequence joins TRBV5-4 and TRBJ2-1; the D is unclear. The CDR3 spans 14 residues. Per the germline V gene, CDR1 is SGHNT and CDR2 is YYREEE (reference sequence). Trimming removed 1 base from V and 6 bases from J, with 11 bases in between.

V gene TRBV4-3 combines with J gene TRBJ1-5; TRBD1 aligns across 8 bases. The CDR3 sequence is 15 residues long. Looked up from germline, CDR1 is LGHNA and CDR2 is YSLEER. The V and J ends lost 6 bases and 0 bases, in that order; junction bases with no gene match: 4. As DNA, the CDR3 is TGCGCCAGCAGAGAGACAGGGGATAGCAATCAGCCCCAGCATTTT. This codes for CASRETGDSNQPQHF.

This clone has more than one count but fewer than ten. The V call is TRBV6-1, the J call TRBJ2-2, with D perhaps assigned TRBD1 or TRBD2 (5 bases each). Germline V CDR1 and CDR2: MNHNS, SASEGT. The germline V and J ends were trimmed by 1 base and 3 bases, with 6 bases remaining between them. The CDR3 has 14 residues. As DNA, the CDR3 is TGTGCCAGCAGTGAAGTGGGGGACACCGGGGAGCTGTTTTTT. This gives the protein CASSEVGDTGELFF.